These T cell receptor beta chains were read from a single sample in a study of CD8 T cells in Susac syndrome. TCRdb recomputed calls from the immunoSEQ multiplex PCR reads with MiXCR, one row per CDR3 protein. This table has 90,000 to 110,000 distinct CDR3 sequences, 96% appearing once. The sample consisted of CD4+ T cells from PBMCs. These receptor sequences come from a human donor in good health. The CDR3 runs from the conserved cysteine through the conserved F or W. The order of the fields is D gene, J gene, V gene, clone size, CDR3 protein, CDR3 DNA. The D gene is left open where the match is weak. Only part of the rows carry a size: once, few, many, or a class if the clone is expanded.

d_gene: NA
j_gene: TRBJ2-7
v_gene: TRBV23-1
abundance: once
CDR3aa: CASSQSRGSYEQYF
CDR3nt: TGCGCCAGCAGTCAATCTCGGGGCTCCTACGAGCAGTACTTC

d_gene: NA
j_gene: TRBJ1-6
v_gene: TRBV18
abundance: NA
CDR3aa: CASSRAVPNSPLHF
CDR3nt: TGTGCCAGCTCACGGGCAGTCCCAAATTCACCCCTCCACTTT

d_gene: TRBD1
j_gene: TRBJ2-1
v_gene: TRBV24-1
abundance: NA
CDR3aa: CATSGTGASYNEQFF
CDR3nt: TGTGCCACCAGTGGGACAGGGGCGTCCTACAATGAGCAGTTCTTC

d_gene: NA
j_gene: TRBJ2-3
v_gene: TRBV28
abundance: NA
CDR3aa: CASGGSPSTDTQYF
CDR3nt: TGTGCCAGCGGCGGGTCACCTAGCACAGATACGCAGTATTTT

d_gene: NA
j_gene: TRBJ1-5
v_gene: TRBV20-1
abundance: NA
CDR3aa: CSAPTIDPNQPQHF
CDR3nt: TGCAGTGCTCCCACGATAGACCCCAATCAGCCCCAGCATTTT

d_gene: TRBD1
j_gene: TRBJ1-1
v_gene: TRBV10-3
abundance: once
CDR3aa: CAISPGQGNTEAFF
CDR3nt: TGTGCCATCAGCCCGGGACAGGGGAACACTGAAGCTTTCTTT

d_gene: NA
j_gene: TRBJ1-2
v_gene: TRBV7-9
abundance: NA
CDR3aa: CASSPVIESYGYTF
CDR3nt: TGTGCCAGCAGTCCAGTTATCGAGTCCTATGGCTACACCTTC

d_gene: NA
j_gene: TRBJ1-2
v_gene: TRBV2
abundance: NA
CDR3aa: CASIKDRQWGVGYTF
CDR3nt: TGTGCCAGCATCAAAGACAGGCAGTGGGGAGTGGGCTACACCTTC

d_gene: NA
j_gene: TRBJ2-7
v_gene: TRBV29-1
abundance: NA
CDR3aa: CSVGGPEQYF
CDR3nt: TGCAGCGTTGGAGGACCCGAGCAGTACTTC

d_gene: TRBD1
j_gene: TRBJ2-4
v_gene: TRBV7-3
abundance: NA
CDR3aa: CASSSSSHRGRENIQYF
CDR3nt: TGTGCCAGCAGCTCCTCATCCCACAGGGGGCGGGAAAACATTCAGTACTTC

d_gene: TRBD1
j_gene: TRBJ2-7
v_gene: TRBV5-4
abundance: once
CDR3aa: CASSPRTGTYEQYF
CDR3nt: TGTGCCAGCAGCCCTAGGACAGGGACCTACGAGCAGTACTTC

d_gene: NA
j_gene: TRBJ2-7
v_gene: TRBV3-1
abundance: NA
CDR3aa: CASSQNGPYEQYF
CDR3nt: TGTGCCAGCAGCCAGAATGGCCCCTACGAGCAGTACTTC

d_gene: TRBD1
j_gene: TRBJ2-7
v_gene: TRBV7-9
abundance: NA
CDR3aa: CASSLQQGTGYEQYF
CDR3nt: TGTGCCAGCAGCCTACAACAGGGGACCGGCTACGAGCAGTACTTC

d_gene: NA
j_gene: TRBJ2-7
v_gene: TRBV9
abundance: NA
CDR3aa: CASSVGDNSHEQYF
CDR3nt: TGTGCCAGCAGCGTAGGCGATAACTCCCACGAGCAGTACTTC

d_gene: TRBD1
j_gene: TRBJ2-7
v_gene: TRBV28
abundance: NA
CDR3aa: CASSPSGGGLLEQYF
CDR3nt: TGTGCCAGCAGCCCCTCAGGGGGTGGGTTGCTCGAGCAGTACTTC

d_gene: TRBD1
j_gene: TRBJ2-4
v_gene: TRBV29-1
abundance: once
CDR3aa: CSVFTGGLAKNIQYF
CDR3nt: TGCAGCGTATTCACAGGGGGCTTAGCCAAAAACATTCAGTACTTC

d_gene: NA
j_gene: TRBJ2-3
v_gene: TRBV20-1
abundance: NA
CDR3aa: CSASQPAGVSDTQYF
CDR3nt: TGCAGTGCTAGCCAGCCCGCCGGGGTCTCAGATACGCAGTATTTT

d_gene: NA
j_gene: TRBJ1-5
v_gene: TRBV6-2/TRBV6-3
abundance: NA
CDR3aa: CASSYSAVVQPQHF
CDR3nt: TGTGCCAGCAGTTACTCGGCGGTGGTTCAGCCCCAGCATTTT

d_gene: TRBD1
j_gene: TRBJ1-2
v_gene: TRBV7-9
abundance: NA
CDR3aa: CASSLKTGQFLF
CDR3nt: TGTGCCAGCAGCTTAAAAACGGGACAGTTCCTCTTC

d_gene: TRBD2
j_gene: TRBJ2-5
v_gene: TRBV6-1
abundance: NA
CDR3aa: CASSPGLAPLAETQYF
CDR3nt: TGTGCCAGCAGTCCCGGACTAGCCCCCCTTGCGGAGACCCAGTACTTC

d_gene: NA
j_gene: TRBJ1-2
v_gene: TRBV28
abundance: NA
CDR3aa: CATFLGGGYGYTF
CDR3nt: TGTGCCACCTTTTTAGGAGGCGGCTATGGCTACACCTTC

d_gene: NA
j_gene: TRBJ2-7
v_gene: TRBV20-1
abundance: NA
CDR3aa: CSASGQNNEQYF
CDR3nt: TGCAGTGCTAGCGGACAGAACAACGAGCAGTACTTC

d_gene: TRBD1
j_gene: TRBJ2-7
v_gene: TRBV6-2/TRBV6-3
abundance: NA
CDR3aa: CASRQSRDRGPSSYEQYF
CDR3nt: TGTGCCAGCAGACAGTCCCGGGACAGGGGACCTAGCTCCTACGAGCAGTACTTC

d_gene: NA
j_gene: TRBJ2-5
v_gene: TRBV7-8
abundance: NA
CDR3aa: CASSLVRSALDTQYF
CDR3nt: TGTGCCAGCAGCTTAGTTCGGTCTGCTCTCGATACCCAGTACTTC

d_gene: NA
j_gene: TRBJ1-2
v_gene: TRBV29-1
abundance: NA
CDR3aa: CSARTGNYGYTF
CDR3nt: TGCAGCGCCCGAACAGGGAACTATGGCTACACCTTC

d_gene: NA
j_gene: TRBJ2-5
v_gene: TRBV15
abundance: NA
CDR3aa: CATSRADQETQYF
CDR3nt: TGTGCCACCAGCAGAGCGGACCAAGAGACCCAGTACTTC

d_gene: NA
j_gene: TRBJ2-7
v_gene: TRBV30
abundance: once
CDR3aa: CAWSAPLLGTEQYF
CDR3nt: TGTGCCTGGAGTGCCCCACTCCTAGGAACGGAGCAGTACTTC

d_gene: NA
j_gene: TRBJ1-2
v_gene: TRBV20-1
abundance: NA
CDR3aa: CSATSGTYGYTF
CDR3nt: TGCAGTGCTACTTCGGGGACCTATGGCTACACCTTC

d_gene: TRBD1
j_gene: TRBJ2-1
v_gene: TRBV29-1
abundance: once
CDR3aa: CSSGQGAANEQFF
CDR3nt: TGCAGCTCCGGACAGGGGGCCGCCAATGAGCAGTTCTTC

d_gene: NA
j_gene: TRBJ1-1
v_gene: TRBV28
abundance: NA
CDR3aa: CASRSPQTEAFF
CDR3nt: TGTGCCAGCAGGTCTCCCCAAACTGAAGCTTTCTTT

d_gene: NA
j_gene: TRBJ2-5
v_gene: TRBV15
abundance: few
CDR3aa: CATSRDPGPQETQYF
CDR3nt: TGTGCCACCAGCAGAGATCCGGGACCCCAAGAGACCCAGTACTTC

d_gene: NA
j_gene: TRBJ2-3
v_gene: TRBV12-3/TRBV12-4
abundance: NA
CDR3aa: CASSQRAGHSSDTQYF
CDR3nt: TGTGCCAGCAGTCAGAGGGCGGGACACTCGTCAGATACGCAGTATTTT

d_gene: NA
j_gene: TRBJ1-1
v_gene: TRBV6-2/TRBV6-3
abundance: NA
CDR3aa: CASSYSVNTEAFF
CDR3nt: TGTGCCAGCAGCTACTCGGTGAACACTGAAGCTTTCTTT

d_gene: NA
j_gene: TRBJ2-7
v_gene: TRBV29-1
abundance: NA
CDR3aa: CSVELPAWEYF
CDR3nt: TGCAGCGTTGAACTGCCGGCCTGGGAGTACTTC

d_gene: NA
j_gene: TRBJ1-6
v_gene: TRBV30
abundance: once
CDR3aa: CAWSPTGRNSPLHF
CDR3nt: TGTGCCTGGAGTCCGACAGGACGAAATTCACCCCTCCACTTT

d_gene: TRBD1
j_gene: TRBJ2-7
v_gene: TRBV11-2
abundance: once
CDR3aa: CASSLTPGQIYEQYF
CDR3nt: TGTGCCAGCAGTCTCACCCCGGGACAGATCTACGAGCAGTACTTC

d_gene: NA
j_gene: TRBJ2-2
v_gene: TRBV9
abundance: NA
CDR3aa: CASSVFGGELFF
CDR3nt: TGTGCCAGCAGCGTGTTCGGCGGGGAGCTGTTTTTT

d_gene: NA
j_gene: TRBJ1-1
v_gene: TRBV5-1
abundance: NA
CDR3aa: CASSLVGENTEAFF
CDR3nt: TGCGCCAGCAGCTTGGTCGGGGAGAACACTGAAGCTTTCTTT

d_gene: NA
j_gene: TRBJ2-7
v_gene: TRBV20-1
abundance: NA
CDR3aa: CSARGWSGNYEQYF
CDR3nt: TGCAGTGCTAGGGGCTGGTCGGGGAACTACGAGCAGTACTTC

d_gene: NA
j_gene: TRBJ2-5
v_gene: TRBV12-3/TRBV12-4
abundance: once
CDR3aa: CASSLEDRARSTQYF
CDR3nt: TGTGCCAGCAGTTTAGAGGACAGAGCAAGATCGACCCAGTACTTC

d_gene: NA
j_gene: TRBJ2-2
v_gene: TRBV24-1
abundance: NA
CDR3aa: CATMSRGVSTGELFF
CDR3nt: TGTGCCACCATGAGCCGGGGCGTTAGCACCGGGGAGCTGTTTTTT

d_gene: TRBD2
j_gene: TRBJ2-3
v_gene: TRBV5-1
abundance: NA
CDR3aa: CGSRREPGTDTQYF
CDR3nt: TGCGGTTCACGGCGGGAGCCGGGCACAGATACGCAGTATTTT

d_gene: NA
j_gene: TRBJ2-1
v_gene: TRBV6-2/TRBV6-3
abundance: once
CDR3aa: CASSPHGGGNEQFF
CDR3nt: TGTGCCAGCAGTCCCCACGGAGGGGGGAATGAGCAGTTCTTC

d_gene: NA
j_gene: TRBJ2-7
v_gene: TRBV3-1
abundance: NA
CDR3aa: CASSHRGGEQYF
CDR3nt: TGTGCCAGCAGCCACAGGGGTGGAGAGCAGTACTTC

d_gene: NA
j_gene: TRBJ2-6
v_gene: TRBV6-2/TRBV6-3
abundance: NA
CDR3aa: CASSYGYRAGANVLTF
CDR3nt: TGTGCCAGCAGTTATGGATACAGGGCCGGGGCCAACGTCCTGACTTTC

d_gene: NA
j_gene: TRBJ2-5
v_gene: TRBV4-3
abundance: once
CDR3aa: CASSRILAIGETQYF
CDR3nt: TGCGCCAGCAGCCGAATACTAGCTATTGGAGAGACCCAGTACTTC

d_gene: TRBD1
j_gene: TRBJ1-2
v_gene: TRBV3-1
abundance: once
CDR3aa: CASSDRGAHGYTF
CDR3nt: TGTGCCAGCAGTGACAGGGGCGCCCATGGCTACACCTTC

d_gene: NA
j_gene: TRBJ1-1
v_gene: TRBV7-9
abundance: NA
CDR3aa: CASSAVRDHTEAFF
CDR3nt: TGTGCCAGCAGCGCGGTCCGGGACCACACTGAAGCTTTCTTT

d_gene: NA
j_gene: TRBJ2-2
v_gene: TRBV7-2
abundance: NA
CDR3aa: CASSLDGGTGFRSGELFF
CDR3nt: TGTGCCAGCAGCTTAGATGGGGGCACAGGGTTCCGATCCGGGGAGCTGTTTTTT

d_gene: NA
j_gene: TRBJ1-1
v_gene: TRBV6-2/TRBV6-3
abundance: NA
CDR3aa: CASSWGPANTEAFF
CDR3nt: TGTGCCAGCAGTTGGGGACCGGCGAACACTGAAGCTTTCTTT

d_gene: NA
j_gene: TRBJ2-7
v_gene: TRBV24-1
abundance: NA
CDR3aa: CATSDSRDEQYF
CDR3nt: TGTGCCACCAGTGATTCCAGGGACGAGCAGTACTTC

d_gene: NA
j_gene: TRBJ1-2
v_gene: TRBV18
abundance: NA
CDR3aa: CASRDWVGAYGYTF
CDR3nt: TGTGCCAGCCGGGATTGGGTCGGCGCGTATGGCTACACCTTC

d_gene: NA
j_gene: TRBJ2-7
v_gene: TRBV4-3
abundance: NA
CDR3aa: CASSQWTEAEQYF
CDR3nt: TGCGCCAGCAGCCAATGGACAGAGGCTGAGCAGTACTTC

d_gene: NA
j_gene: TRBJ2-7
v_gene: TRBV6-6
abundance: NA
CDR3aa: CASSYPEQYF
CDR3nt: TGTGCCAGCAGTTACCCTGAGCAGTACTTC

d_gene: NA
j_gene: TRBJ1-1
v_gene: TRBV11-2
abundance: NA
CDR3aa: CASSLWKNTEAFF
CDR3nt: TGTGCCAGCAGCTTGTGGAAAAACACTGAAGCTTTCTTT

d_gene: NA
j_gene: TRBJ2-1
v_gene: TRBV29-1
abundance: once
CDR3aa: CSATMPNLGHNEQFF
CDR3nt: TGCAGCGCCACAATGCCTAATCTAGGGCACAATGAGCAGTTCTTC

d_gene: TRBD2
j_gene: TRBJ2-4
v_gene: TRBV12-3/TRBV12-4
abundance: once
CDR3aa: CASSLMGGPQNIQYF
CDR3nt: TGTGCCAGCAGTTTAATGGGAGGGCCTCAAAACATTCAGTACTTC

d_gene: NA
j_gene: TRBJ2-5
v_gene: TRBV7-2
abundance: NA
CDR3aa: CASSLNFQETQYF
CDR3nt: TGTGCCAGCAGCCTCAATTTCCAAGAGACCCAGTACTTC

d_gene: NA
j_gene: TRBJ2-1
v_gene: TRBV7-9
abundance: NA
CDR3aa: CASSSRDGHNEQFF
CDR3nt: TGTGCCAGCAGCTCCCGGGACGGGCACAATGAGCAGTTCTTC